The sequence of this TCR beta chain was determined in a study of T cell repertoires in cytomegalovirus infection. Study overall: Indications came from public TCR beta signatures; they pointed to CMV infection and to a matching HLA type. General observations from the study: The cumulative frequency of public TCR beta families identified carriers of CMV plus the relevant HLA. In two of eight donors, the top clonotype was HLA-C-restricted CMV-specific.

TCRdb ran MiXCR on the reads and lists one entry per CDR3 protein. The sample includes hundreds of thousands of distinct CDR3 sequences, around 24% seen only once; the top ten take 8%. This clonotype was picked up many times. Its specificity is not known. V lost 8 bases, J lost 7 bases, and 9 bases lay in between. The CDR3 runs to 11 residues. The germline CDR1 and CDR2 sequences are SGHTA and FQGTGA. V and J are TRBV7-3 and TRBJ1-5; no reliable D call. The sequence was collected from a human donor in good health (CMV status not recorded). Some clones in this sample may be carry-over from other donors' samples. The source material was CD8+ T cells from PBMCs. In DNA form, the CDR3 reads TGTGCCAGCTCGCCGGGGCAGCCCCAGCATTTT. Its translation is CASSPGQPQHF.